The 5 T cell receptor beta chains listed next were all sequenced from one sample in a study of cytomegalovirus exposure and HLA in healthy donors. 60 Vbeta and 13 Jbeta primers were used in PCR. The protocol was immunoSEQ multiplex PCR, while the TCRdb copy is restricted to in-frame clones and leaves out a portion. The repertoire consists of about 200,000 clones, with under 85% occurring once and the leading ten covering about 1.7%. The sequenced sample consisted of PBMCs. The receptor set was obtained from a man between 45 and 60 years old in good health and CMV-seronegative.

The chain recombines TRBV5-4 with TRBJ1-1, with 9 bases fitting TRBD1. Germline V gives CDR1 SGHNT, CDR2 YYREEE (reference sequence). Trimming at V came to 3 bases and at J to 2 bases, leaving 5 bases not matched to a gene. This CDR3 region has 15 residues. The CDR3 protein is CASSSPTGGNTEAFF. For the CDR3, the DNA is TGTGCCAGCAGCTCCCCGACAGGGGGAAACACTGAAGCTTTCTTT.

The rearrangement links TRBV18 to TRBJ2-6; maybe TRBD2 (5 bases). V was trimmed by 3 bases and J by 2 bases, leaving 11 bases between them. Germline V lookup: CDR1 KGHSH, CDR2 LQKENI. The CDR3 is made up of 16 amino acids. The CDR3 region has the DNA TGTGCCAGCTCACCCGTGGAGGCTGCTGGGGCCAACGTCCTGACTTTC. Translated, it gives CASSPVEAAGANVLTF. The whole variable domain, filled in from reference TRBV18 and TRBJ2-6, reads NAGVMQNPRHLVRRRGQEARLRCSPMKGHSHVYWYRQLPEEGLKFMVYLQKENIIDESGMPKERFSAEFPKEGPSILRIQQVVRGDSAAYFCASSPVEAAGANVLTFGAGSRLTVL.

This chain links TRBV7-3 with TRBJ2-1, with 14 positions matching TRBD2. The length of the CDR3 is 19 residues. Germline values: CDR1 SGHTA, CDR2 FQGTGA. V lost 1 base and J lost 2; bases outside the gene matches: 7. This CDR3 reads CASSLRGTSGSPPYNEQFF. CDR3 bases: TGTGCCAGCAGCTTAAGGGGGACTAGCGGGAGCCCGCCCTACAATGAGCAGTTCTTC.

The chain combines TRBV19 with TRBJ1-5; no clear D gene. The germline V gene has CDR1 LNHDA and CDR2 SQIVND (reference sequence). The ends were cut back, 4 bases at V and 7 bases at J, with 23 bases in the middle. The CDR3 runs to 17 residues. The CDR3 DNA reads as TGTGCCAGTAGTAGGCTTGGAGAGGGATGGAAGAGACAGCCCCAGCATTTT. Amino acids: CASSRLGEGWKRQPQHF. Together with reference TRBV19 and TRBJ1-5, the CDR3 gives the full variable domain: DGGITQSPKYLFRKEGQNVTLSCEQNLNHDAMYWYRQDPGQGLRLIYYSQIVNDFQKGDIAEGYSVSREKKESFPLTVTSAQKNPTAFYLCASSRLGEGWKRQPQHFGDGTRLSIL.

The chain recombines TRBV5-1 with TRBJ2-6, with D tentatively TRBD1 (5 bases). V was trimmed by 2 bases and J by 4 bases, leaving 13 bases between them. From germline, CDR1 is SGHRS and CDR2 YFSETQ. This CDR3 is 16 amino acids long. The CDR3 spells CASSLAGRSGANVLTF. The CDR3 bases are TGCGCCAGCAGCTTAGCAGGGCGCTCCGGGGCCAACGTCCTGACTTTC.